This TCR beta chain was retrieved from a study of blood T cell repertoires in COVID-19. Whole-study context: Samples of COVID-19 (acute and convalescent) were obtained from the United States, Italy and Spain.

In the authors' methods: Amplification of reference gene primers was used by the study to estimate nucleated cell counts. Produced via immunoSEQ multiplex PCR; TCRdb's table is partial and in-frame only. That table gives V, J and clone size, and the DNA gave D and trimming. This sample yields under 450,000 clones, of which around 87% are seen a single time; roughly 1.4% belongs to the top ten. In assigning cohorts, the study relied on participant-reported clinical history. The TCR sequence derives from a man aged 25-45 years who had recovered from COVID-19. The specimen sequenced was PBMCs or T cells enriched from blood (not recorded which).

In DNA form, the CDR3 reads TGTGCCACTAATGGCAGGGGGCCTGTGGAGACCCAGTACTTC. Translating gives CATNGRGPVETQYF. The chain is built from TRBV10-3 and TRBJ2-5; 8 bases align to TRBD1. This CDR3 has 14 amino acids. V shed 10 bases, J shed 5 bases, and the junction held 12 bases outside the gene matches. Germline assignment: CDR1 ENHRY and CDR2 SYGVKD.